A single sample is the source of the 18 T cell receptor beta chains below, sequenced in a study of regulatory T cells in long-lasting Graves disease. This sample's time point: newly diagnosed GD, antithyroid drugs for less than 3 months. RNA from PBMCs was the source of the TCR library. Through Arm-PCR of CDR3 regions and iRepertoire HTBI primers, TCR beta libraries were built. TCRdb analysed the multiplex PCR reads with MiXCR anew, one entry per CDR3 protein. The sample contains some 490,000 distinct CDR3 sequences, more than 10% of which appear only once. This sample was shared with a second study, whose subject was T cells in Graves' hyperthyroidism and ophthalmopathy.

The sample consisted of peripheral blood mononuclear cells (PBMCs), taken at new diagnosis, from a patient treated with antithyroid drugs. The receptors shown here come from a woman aged 30 to 39 with Graves disease.

This clonotype has just a few counts. The V call is TRBV27, the J call TRBJ2-7; TRBD2 matches 8 bases. The CDR3 loop spans 15 amino acids. Germline CDR1 reads MNHEY; CDR2 reads SMNVEV (reference sequence). The J segment lost 7 bases and the V segment lost 4 bases, leaving 12 bases of the junction unmatched. CDR3 in DNA: TGTGCCAGCAGTTCGCCGGGACTAGGGGATCGGGAGCAGTACTTC. Translating gives CASSSPGLGDREQYF.

This clonotype occurred many times. The chain carries TRBV24-1 and TRBJ1-5; TRBD1 matches 8 bases. Germline CDR1 and CDR2: KGHDR and SFDVKD. The CDR3 has 21 amino acids. V shed 7 bases and J 5 bases; nucleotides not matched to a gene: 27. The CDR3 loop reads CATSPSPRQGLTVGVHQPQHF. For the CDR3, the DNA is TGTGCCACCAGCCCTTCCCCTCGACAGGGGCTAACCGTAGGCGTCCATCAGCCCCAGCATTTT.

This clonotype was seen ten or more times. V and J are TRBV30 and TRBJ2-7; a weak D match, TRBD1 (5 bases). Trimming took 6 bases from V and 2 from J, leaving 17 bases between them. Germline lookup yields CDR1 GTSNPN and CDR2 SVGIG (reference sequence). This CDR3 has 14 amino acids. The CDR3 sequence is CACKNGHGAYEQYF. CDR3 in DNA: TGTGCCTGTAAGAATGGACACGGCGCCTACGAGCAGTACTTC.

The rearrangement joins TRBV20-1 to TRBJ2-7; a weak D match, TRBD2 (7 bases). The V and J ends lost 7 bases and 5 bases respectively, with 21 bases between them. The germline CDR1 and CDR2 sequences are DFQATT and SNEGSKA (reference sequence). The CDR3 spans 14 residues. This chain's CDR3 is CSVGGRGGRDEQYF. The CDR3 nucleotides read TGCAGTGTAGGGGGGCGCGGGGGACGGGACGAGCAGTACTTC.

Ten or more counts support this clonotype. The rearrangement uses TRBV30 and TRBJ1-2; D gene unclear. The germline V and J ends were trimmed by 4 bases and 7 bases, with 13 bases remaining between them. CDR3 size: 12 residues. Germline V gives CDR1 GTSNPN, CDR2 SVGIG (reference sequence). CDR3 in amino acids: CAWISYGIGYTF. Here the CDR3 DNA reads TGTGCCTGGATTTCCTACGGTATTGGCTACACCTTC. The variable domain in full, with the rest retrieved from reference TRBV30 and TRBJ1-2, is SQTIHQWPATLVQPVGSPLSLECTVEGTSNPNLYWYRQAAGRGLQLLFYSVGIGQISSEVPQNLSASRPQDRQFILSSKKLLLSDSGFYLCAWISYGIGYTFGSGTRLTVV.

This clonotype appeared many times. The V gene is TRBV6-2 or TRBV6-3, the J gene TRBJ2-1; 8 bases are shared with TRBD2. Unmatched junction bases numbered 6, after V lost 6 bases and J lost 5 bases. The length of the CDR3 is 14 residues. The germline V gene encodes CDR1 MNHEY and CDR2 SVGEGT. The CDR3 sequence is CASSKGLANNEQFF. For the CDR3, the DNA is TGTGCCAGCAGCAAAGGACTAGCCAACAATGAGCAGTTCTTC.

This clonotype has at least ten counts. The V call is TRBV10-1, the J call TRBJ2-2; possibly TRBD1 or TRBD2 for D (5 bases each). Trimming removed 5 bases at V and 3 bases at J, with 10 bases between. From germline, CDR1 is WNHNN and CDR2 SYGVQD (reference sequence). There are 14 residues in the CDR3. CDR3 DNA: TGCGCCAGCAGTAGAGGGACCGACACCGGGGAGCTGTTTTTT. Translation gives CASSRGTDTGELFF.

In its sample, this clonotype was seen a few times. The chain links TRBV7-9 to TRBJ2-7, with D perhaps matching TRBD2 (6 bases). The V gene's germline CDR1 is SEHNR and CDR2 FQNEAQ (reference sequence). The CDR3 is made up of 16 amino acids. V lost 2 bases, J lost 1 base, and 15 bases lay in between. The CDR3 here is CASSLPTGTPSYEQYF. The CDR3 DNA follows: TGTGCCAGCAGCTTACCCACCGGGACTCCATCCTACGAGCAGTACTTC.

This clonotype was observed many times. The chain has TRBV2 and TRBJ2-7; TRBD1 agrees at 7 bases. The V gene end was trimmed by 6 bases and the J gene end by 2 bases; junction bases not matched to a gene: 13. The CDR3 runs to 16 residues. CDR1 SNHLY and CDR2 FYNNEI come from the germline V gene. The CDR3 DNA follows: TGTGCCAGCAGGCCACCTTTTTGGACAGGTGCCTACGAGCAGTACTTC. This codes for CASRPPFWTGAYEQYF.

In this sample, this clonotype turned up many times. The chain combines TRBV20-1 with TRBJ1-2; D not resolved. This CDR3 comprises 14 residues. V dropped 0 bases and J dropped 2 bases, with 10 bases sitting between them. The V gene's germline CDR1 is DFQATT and CDR2 SNEGSKA (reference sequence). CDR3 region: CSARDYAGNYGYTF. In DNA form, the CDR3 reads TGCAGTGCTAGAGATTATGCAGGAAACTATGGCTACACCTTC.

Only a few counts were recorded for this clonotype. The chain combines TRBV20-1 with TRBJ1-4; TRBD1 is a possible D gene (6 bases). The CDR3 covers 15 residues. The V gene's germline CDR1 is DFQATT and CDR2 SNEGSKA (reference sequence). Trimming took 5 bases from V and 7 from J, leaving 20 bases between them. The CDR3 spells CSARNPGQTSEKLFF. The CDR3 DNA sequence: TGCAGTGCTCGTAATCCGGGACAAACGTCTGAAAAACTGTTTTTT.

This clonotype was observed at least ten times. The chain couples TRBV20-1 to TRBJ1-4; D remains ambiguous. The CDR3 sequence is 14 residues long. CDR1 DFQATT and CDR2 SNEGSKA come from the germline V gene (reference sequence). V was clipped by 0 bases and J by 1 base, with 6 bases between them. The DNA for the CDR3 is TGCAGTGCTAGAGACAGCGGAACTAATGAAAAACTGTTTTTT. This codes for CSARDSGTNEKLFF.

This clonotype was recorded many times. V is TRBV18 and J is TRBJ2-5; D call uncertain. In germline, CDR1 is KGHSH, CDR2 LQKENI. This CDR3 spans 16 amino acids. V lost 3 bases and J 0 bases, leaving 14 bases between the germline ends. CDR3 amino acids: CASSPNVGSYQETQYF. The CDR3 nucleotides read TGTGCCAGCTCACCCAACGTTGGCAGCTACCAAGAGACCCAGTACTTC.

Ten or more counts support this clonotype. The J gene is TRBJ1-2, the V gene TRBV18; 8 bases align to TRBD1. Germline CDR1 is KGHSH and CDR2 is LQKENI. V dropped 2 bases and J dropped 6; count of bases not matched to a gene: 8. The CDR3 contains 15 residues. The CDR3 here is CASSPRQGTSDGYTF. For the CDR3, the DNA is TGTGCCAGCTCACCAAGACAGGGGACTAGCGATGGCTACACCTTC.

This clonotype has a count of ten or more. The chain is built from TRBV6-2 or TRBV6-3 and TRBJ1-5; the match to TRBD1 covers 8 bases. Germline CDR1 reads MNHEY; CDR2 reads SVGEGT. Germline trimming cut 5 bases from V and 5 bases from J; bases unmatched to any gene: 8. CDR3 size: 15 residues. In nucleotides, the CDR3 is TGTGCCAGCAGTCACAGGGGGTGGAGTGATCAGCCCCAGCATTTT. As protein: CASSHRGWSDQPQHF.

This clonotype has ten or more counts. This rearrangement joins TRBV9 to TRBJ2-7; D possibly uses TRBD1 or TRBD2 (5 bases each). With 0 bases removed from V and 3 bases from J, the gap between germline ends came to 13 bases. Germline loops: CDR1 SGDLS, CDR2 YYNGEE. The CDR3 has 15 amino acids. The CDR3 region is CASSVATGAGYEQYF. As DNA, the CDR3 is TGTGCCAGCAGCGTAGCTACCGGGGCGGGCTACGAGCAGTACTTC.

The chain links TRBV19 to TRBJ2-7; 8 bases fit TRBD1. The germline V gene has CDR1 LNHDA and CDR2 SQIVND (reference sequence). CDR3 size: 11 residues. The junction had 4 bases not matched to a gene; V was cut back by 3 bases and J by 12 bases. Here the CDR3 reads CASSMMGQVYF. CDR3 bases: TGTGCCAGTAGTATGATGGGACAGGTGTACTTC. The variable domain in full, with the rest retrieved from reference TRBV19 and TRBJ2-7, is DGGITQSPKYLFRKEGQNVTLSCEQNLNHDAMYWYRQDPGQGLRLIYYSQIVNDFQKGDIAEGYSVSREKKESFPLTVTSAQKNPTAFYLCASSMMGQVYFGPGTRLTVT.

This clonotype has at least ten counts. The chain links TRBV10-3 to TRBJ1-1, with TRBD1 matching over 7 bases. This CDR3 comprises 17 residues. The V segment lost 3 bases and the J segment 5 bases; nucleotides outside the gene matches: 15. Germline CDR1 reads ENHRY; CDR2 reads SYGVKD. CDR3 DNA: TGTGCCATCAGTGAACCAGGAGGGGGCCACCGGGGTACTGAAGCTTTCTTT. Translating it yields CAISEPGGGHRGTEAFF.